The 9 T cell receptor beta chains below come from one sample, sequenced in a study of T cell repertoires in cytomegalovirus infection. Each CDR3 protein is one row after TCRdb ran MiXCR on the reads. Counted here are approximately 700,000 distinct CDR3 sequences, about 40% occurring once; the ten biggest clones make up more than 2.5%. The sequencing input was PBMCs. The receptors shown here come from a human donor in good health (CMV status not recorded). Some clones in this sample may be carry-over from other donors' samples.

The sample holds one count of this clonotype. CDR3 region: CASSPGRSRETQYF. The DNA of the CDR3 is TGTGCCAGCTCACCGGGGAGATCGCGGGAGACCCAGTACTTC. The chain couples TRBV18 to TRBJ2-5; a weak D match, TRBD2 (5 bases). CDR3 length equals 14 residues. Per the germline V gene, CDR1 is KGHSH and CDR2 is LQKENI. Trimming pared 3 bases from V and 5 bases from J, leaving 13 bases between.

In this sample, this clonotype turned up many times. This chain connects TRBV19 to TRBJ1-5, with D perhaps TRBD1 (6 bases). The ends were cut back, 3 bases at V and 0 bases at J, with 12 bases in the middle. The CDR3 is made up of 16 amino acids. Germline lookup yields CDR1 LNHDA and CDR2 SQIVND (reference sequence). CDR3 amino acids: CASSMSQGYSNQPQHF. The CDR3 nucleotides read TGTGCCAGTAGTATGAGTCAGGGGTATAGCAATCAGCCCCAGCATTTT.

This clonotype has at least ten counts. The chain employs TRBV7-9 and TRBJ2-7; 9 bases agree with TRBD1. Germline trimming cut 6 bases from V and 5 bases from J; bases unmatched to any gene: 11. This CDR3 is built from 15 residues. CDR1 and CDR2 (germline): SEHNR, FQNEAQ (reference sequence). CDR3 bases: TGTGCCAGCAGGAGGACCGGGACAGGGAACCACGAGCAGTACTTC. It is translated as CASRRTGTGNHEQYF.

This rearrangement joins TRBV6-7 to TRBJ1-1, with D perhaps matching TRBD1 (6 bases). TRBV6-7 is designated an ORF whose function remains uncertain. Between the trimmed V and J ends, which lost 0 bases and 10 bases, there was a span of 9 bases. This CDR3 has 12 amino acids. The CDR3 region is CASSYSRGLAFF. DNA of the CDR3: TGTGCCAGCAGTTACTCCAGGGGTTTAGCTTTCTTT.

This rearrangement joins TRBV19 to TRBJ1-1; tentatively, D is TRBD1 (5 bases). The germline CDR1 and CDR2 sequences are LNHDA and SQIVND (reference sequence). The germline V and J ends were trimmed by 7 bases and 0 bases, with 12 bases remaining between them. The CDR3 has 14 amino acids. The CDR3 region is CASIIRGMNTEAFF. The CDR3 coding sequence is TGTGCCAGTATTATCCGGGGGATGAACACTGAAGCTTTCTTT.

The chain has TRBV29-1 and TRBJ1-1; D uncertain. CDR3 length: 15 residues. CDR1 is SQVTM, CDR2 ANQGSEA, per germline. V lost 4 bases and J 0 bases, leaving 15 bases between the germline ends. Here the CDR3 DNA reads TGCAGCGTTGTGCCGGGAAGCTCAATGAACACTGAAGCTTTCTTT. Translated: CSVVPGSSMNTEAFF.

This clonotype was counted at least ten times. The chain couples TRBV7-2 to TRBJ1-1; D gene uncertain. V gave up 1 base and J gave up 1 base, with 10 bases separating them. The CDR3 sequence is 15 residues long. From germline, CDR1 is SGHTA and CDR2 FQGNSA. The CDR3 region has the DNA TGTGCCAGCAGCTTAGAGGCCATCCCGAACACTGAAGCTTTCTTT. Its protein product is CASSLEAIPNTEAFF.

This clonotype was seen ten or more times. This rearrangement joins TRBV5-5 to TRBJ2-7; D is uncertain. V was pared by 2 bases and J by 2 bases, with 11 bases between. CDR3 length equals 14 residues. CDR1 and CDR2 (germline): SGHKS, YYEKEE (reference sequence). CDR3 DNA: TGTGCCAGCAGCTTTTATGGGGTAACCTACGAGCAGTACTTC. It translates to CASSFYGVTYEQYF.

The table lists this clonotype with a count of one. A junction end diverges from the germline sequence, so it may reflect a read error. The CDR3 region is CASIKPSGANVLAF. CDR3 sequence (DNA): TGTGCCAGCATAAAACCCTCTGGGGCCAACGTCCTGGCTTTC. The V and J genes are TRBV28 and TRBJ2-6; possible D gene TRBD1, 5 bases. This CDR3 region has 14 residues. Per germline, CDR1 MDHEN and CDR2 SYDVKM.